These T cell receptor beta chains were read from a single sample in a study of identical twins. Each CDR3 protein gets one entry after TCRdb re-called the 5' RACE reads with MiXCR. Of 300,000 to 400,000 distinct CDR3 sequences in the sample, about 10% are singletons; the top ten hold roughly 9%. Input material: naive T cells sorted from blood. These TCRs come from a woman in her 50s in good health. Each CDR3 is given with its conserved first and last residue. The D gene is left open where the match is weak. Clone size, where shown, is once, few, many, or a class for clones that have expanded.

cdr3_aa cdr3_nt clone_size v_call d_call j_call
CASRLSAYEQYF TGCGCCAGCAGGTTATCCGCCTACGAGCAGTACTTC few TRBV5-1 - TRBJ2-7
CASSSGPSTEAFF TGTGCCAGCAGTTCGGGGCCGAGCACTGAAGCTTTCTTT few TRBV6-5 - TRBJ1-1
CASSLDDRQETQYF TGTGCCAGCAGCTTAGACGACAGACAAGAGACCCAGTACTTC - TRBV11-2 - TRBJ2-5
CASSLAPGLDNEQFF TGCGCCAGCAGCTTGGCGCCGGGATTGGACAATGAGCAGTTCTTC - TRBV5-1 - TRBJ2-1
CASSASRIEQFF TGCGCCAGCAGCGCTTCTCGGATTGAGCAGTTCTTC many TRBV5-1 - TRBJ2-1
CASSAPRGITGELFF TGTGCCAGCAGTGCCCCCCGGGGCATCACCGGGGAGCTGTTTTTT - TRBV25-1 - TRBJ2-2
CASSMGSGPYNEQFF TGTGCCAGCAGTATGGGGAGCGGACCCTACAATGAGCAGTTCTTC - TRBV6-6 - TRBJ2-1
CATSRDEVNYGYTF TGTGCCACCAGCAGAGATGAGGTGAACTATGGCTACACCTTC few TRBV15 - TRBJ1-2
CSVEEWGQGPYF TGCAGCGTTGAAGAATGGGGTCAGGGGCCCTACTTC few TRBV29-1 - TRBJ2-5
CASSSQQGAKQPQHF TGTGCCAGCAGCTCCCAACAGGGGGCTAAACAGCCCCAGCATTTT many TRBV7-8 TRBD1 TRBJ1-5
CASSLDLTSGPRQFF TGTGCCAGCAGCTTAGATCTTACTAGCGGTCCTCGGCAGTTCTTC few TRBV9 TRBD2 TRBJ2-1
CASSLALTYNEQFF TGTGCCAGCAGCTTAGCATTAACTTACAATGAGCAGTTCTTC - TRBV7-9 - TRBJ2-1
CASQGKLGSPLHF TGTGCCAGCCAGGGGAAGTTGGGATCACCCCTCCACTTT few TRBV30 - TRBJ1-6
CASAGLAENYEQYF TGTGCCAGCGCAGGACTAGCGGAGAACTACGAGCAGTACTTC - TRBV2 TRBD2 TRBJ2-7
CASNRQGGAGELFF TGTGCCAGCAATAGACAGGGTGGAGCCGGGGAGCTGTTTTTT - TRBV6-5 TRBD1 TRBJ2-2
CASSIGSAEAFF TGTGCCAGTAGTATAGGGTCCGCCGAAGCTTTCTTT few TRBV19 - TRBJ1-1
CAISARTSGANTGELFF TGTGCCATCAGTGCCCGGACTAGCGGCGCGAACACCGGGGAGCTGTTTTTT many TRBV10-3 TRBD2 TRBJ2-2
CASSLESAGAPGPRGELFF TGTGCCAGCAGCTTAGAATCCGCGGGCGCCCCGGGTCCGCGCGGGGAGCTGTTTTTT - TRBV7-8 - TRBJ2-2
CASSYDTENTGELFF TGCGCCAGCAGCTATGACACCGAGAACACCGGGGAGCTGTTTTTT few TRBV10-1 - TRBJ2-2
CASSQPPSRGEQFF TGTGCCAGCAGCCAACCTCCTTCGCGGGGGGAGCAGTTCTTC - TRBV11-2 TRBD2 TRBJ2-1
CASSFSQGAQDQPQHF TGTGCCAGCAGCTTCTCCCAGGGGGCGCAGGATCAGCCCCAGCATTTT many TRBV7-8 TRBD1 TRBJ1-5
CASSLWGLTGVDQPQHF TGTGCCAGCAGTTTATGGGGGTTGACAGGGGTCGATCAGCCCCAGCATTTT few TRBV12-3/TRBV12-4 TRBD1 TRBJ1-5
CASSLEIGSGYTF TGCGCCAGCAGCTTGGAGATCGGTTCTGGCTACACCTTC - TRBV5-1 - TRBJ1-2
CASSSTGSTEAFF TGTGCCAGCAGCTCTACAGGGAGCACTGAAGCTTTCTTT - TRBV5-4 - TRBJ1-1
CSIGLAIGKQFF TGCAGCATTGGACTAGCGATCGGTAAGCAGTTCTTC - TRBV29-1 TRBD2 TRBJ2-1
CASSGTWTTWNEQFF TGTGCCAGCAGTGGAACGTGGACAACCTGGAATGAGCAGTTCTTC - TRBV27 - TRBJ2-1
CASSMLGSLEYYNEQFF TGTGCCAGTAGTATGTTGGGCAGCCTCGAATACTACAATGAGCAGTTCTTC many TRBV19 - TRBJ2-1
CASNLRTSGSYNEQFF TGTGCCAGCAATCTAAGGACTAGCGGGAGTTACAATGAGCAGTTCTTC - TRBV12-3/TRBV12-4 TRBD2 TRBJ2-1
CSMPRESVDEQFF TGCAGTATGCCCAGGGAGTCGGTGGATGAGCAGTTCTTC few TRBV20-1 - TRBJ2-1
CASSFGLVGGELFF TGTGCCAGCAGTTTCGGACTAGTCGGCGGGGAGCTGTTTTTT few TRBV27 TRBD2 TRBJ2-2
CASSDTRSNNSPLHF TGCGCCAGCAGCGACACGAGGTCCAATAATTCACCCCTCCACTTT - TRBV5-1 - TRBJ1-6
CASSQPTGTSGFNEQFF TGTGCCAGCAGCCAACCTACCGGGACTAGCGGGTTCAATGAGCAGTTCTTC - TRBV4-2 TRBD2 TRBJ2-1
CASSDSGDTQYF TGTGCCAGCAGTGACTCGGGGGATACGCAGTATTTT - TRBV6-4 - TRBJ2-3
CASSQDRGTRRSTGELFF TGTGCCAGCAGCCAAGATCGGGGGACTAGACGGTCGACCGGGGAGCTGTTTTTT many TRBV4-2 TRBD2 TRBJ2-2
CASSPGQGEYEQYF TGTGCCAGTAGTCCCGGACAGGGGGAGTACGAGCAGTACTTC many TRBV19 TRBD1 TRBJ2-7